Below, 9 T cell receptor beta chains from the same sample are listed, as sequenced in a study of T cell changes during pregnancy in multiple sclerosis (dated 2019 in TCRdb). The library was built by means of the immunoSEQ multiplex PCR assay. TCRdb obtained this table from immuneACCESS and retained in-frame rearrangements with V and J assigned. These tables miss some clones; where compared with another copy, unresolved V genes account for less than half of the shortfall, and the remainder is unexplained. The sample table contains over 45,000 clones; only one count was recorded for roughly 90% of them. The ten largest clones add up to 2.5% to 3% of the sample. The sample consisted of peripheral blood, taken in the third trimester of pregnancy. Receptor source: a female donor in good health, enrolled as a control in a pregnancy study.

CDR3 DNA: TGTGCCAGCAGCTTATCTAGAGGCACAGATACGCAGTATTTT. Its translation is CASSLSRGTDTQYF. The chain carries TRBV11-3 and TRBJ2-3, with D unresolved. The CDR3 extends over 14 amino acids. CDR1 is SGHNT, CDR2 YENEEA, per germline. V was clipped by 2 bases and J by 1 base, with 7 bases between them.

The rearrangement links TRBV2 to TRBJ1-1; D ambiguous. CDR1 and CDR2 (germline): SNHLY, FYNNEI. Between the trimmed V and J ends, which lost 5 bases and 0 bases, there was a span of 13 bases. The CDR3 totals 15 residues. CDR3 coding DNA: TGTGCCAGCAGTAGATTCGGAGGGATGAACACTGAAGCTTTCTTT. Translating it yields CASSRFGGMNTEAFF.

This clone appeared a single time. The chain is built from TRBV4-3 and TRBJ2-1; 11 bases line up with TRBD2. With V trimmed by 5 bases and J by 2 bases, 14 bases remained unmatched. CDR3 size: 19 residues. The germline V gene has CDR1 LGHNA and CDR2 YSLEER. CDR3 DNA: TGCGCCAGCAGCAAGGGGGTAGCGGGAGGGCCAGTCCCCTACAATGAGCAGTTCTTC. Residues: CASSKGVAGGPVPYNEQFF.

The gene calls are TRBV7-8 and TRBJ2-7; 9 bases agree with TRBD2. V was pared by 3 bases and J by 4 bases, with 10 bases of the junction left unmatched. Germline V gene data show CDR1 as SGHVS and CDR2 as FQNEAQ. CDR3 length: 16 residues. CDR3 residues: CASSLPLAGVYYEQYF. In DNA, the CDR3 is TGTGCCAGCAGCTTGCCTTTAGCGGGGGTTTATTACGAGCAGTACTTC.

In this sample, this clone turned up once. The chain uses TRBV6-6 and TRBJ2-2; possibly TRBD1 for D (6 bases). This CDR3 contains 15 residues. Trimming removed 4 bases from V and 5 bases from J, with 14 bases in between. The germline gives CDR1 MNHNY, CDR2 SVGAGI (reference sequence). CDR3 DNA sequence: TGTGCCAGCAGTTCCATCAGGGGTCGGACCGGGGAGCTGTTTTTT. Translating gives CASSSIRGRTGELFF.

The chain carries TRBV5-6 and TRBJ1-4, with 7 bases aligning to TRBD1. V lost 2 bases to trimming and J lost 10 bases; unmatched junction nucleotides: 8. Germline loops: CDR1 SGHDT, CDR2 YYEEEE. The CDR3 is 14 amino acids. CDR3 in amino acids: CASSFRDRIGKLFF. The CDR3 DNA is TGTGCCAGCAGCTTCCGGGACAGAATTGGAAAACTGTTTTTT.

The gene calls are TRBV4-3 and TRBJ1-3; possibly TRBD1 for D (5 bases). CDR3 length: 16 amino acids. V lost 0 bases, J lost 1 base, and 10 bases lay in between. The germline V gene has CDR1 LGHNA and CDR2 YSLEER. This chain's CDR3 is CASSQDAGGSGNTIYF. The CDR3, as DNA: TGCGCCAGCAGCCAAGACGCCGGGGGGTCTGGAAACACCATATATTTT.

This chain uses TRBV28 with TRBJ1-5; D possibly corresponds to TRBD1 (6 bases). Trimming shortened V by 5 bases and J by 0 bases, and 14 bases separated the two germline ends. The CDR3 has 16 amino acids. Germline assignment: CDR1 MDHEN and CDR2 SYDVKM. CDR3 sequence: CASSPLLRGSNQPQHF. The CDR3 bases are TGTGCCAGCAGTCCCCTTCTCAGGGGTAGCAATCAGCCCCAGCATTTT. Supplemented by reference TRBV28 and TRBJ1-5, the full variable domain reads DVKVTQSSRYLVKRTGEKVFLECVQDMDHENMFWYRQDPGLGLRLIYFSYDVKMKEKGDIPEGYSVSREKKERFSLILESASTNQTSMYLCASSPLLRGSNQPQHFGDGTRLSIL.

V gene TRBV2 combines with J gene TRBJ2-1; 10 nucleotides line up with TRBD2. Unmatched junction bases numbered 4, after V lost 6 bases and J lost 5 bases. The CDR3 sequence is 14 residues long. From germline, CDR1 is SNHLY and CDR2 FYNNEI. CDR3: CASSPGLAHNEQFF. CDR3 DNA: TGTGCCAGCAGCCCGGGACTAGCGCACAATGAGCAGTTCTTC.